These 18 T cell receptor beta chains were all obtained from the same sample, sequenced in a study of blood T cells in healthy people across ages. Combining a sample-barcoded 5' primer with a J-beta primer mix, a second PCR ran for roughly 7 to 11 cycles. MiXCR, run by TCRdb on the 5' RACE reads, gives a single entry per CDR3 protein. The repertoire has more than 1,000,000 distinct CDR3 sequences, approximately 25% of them found once; the top ten carry approximately 0.75%. The sample was also linked to a second study, of T cells of mothers and their children.

The specimen sequenced was blood. The receptors originated from a girl aged 2-10 years in good health.

This sequence joins TRBV7-2 and TRBJ2-1; 10 bases map to TRBD2. Germline V gene sequence: CDR1 SGHTA, CDR2 FQGNSA. This CDR3 is built from 15 residues. The ends lost 8 bases at V and 8 bases at J; junction bases unmatched: 12. DNA for the CDR3: TGTGCCAGCGGATCCACTAGCGGGATGTCGGATGAGCAGTTCTTC. It translates to CASGSTSGMSDEQFF.

The J gene is TRBJ2-7, the V gene TRBV23-1; D may be TRBD2 (6 bases). TRBV23-1 is placed among ORFs of uncertain function. The CDR3 has 14 residues. V lost 11 bases and J lost 5, with 22 bases in between. The CDR3 nucleotides read TGCGCCCCAGCGGAGGGTCCTGACTTCCACGAGCAGTACTTC. As protein: CAPAEGPDFHEQYF.

The CDR3 DNA reads as TGTGCCAGCAGCCAAGTTAAACCGTCTGAGCAGTTCTTC. It codes for CASSQVKPSEQFF. J is TRBJ2-1 and V is TRBV14; D is ambiguous. From germline, CDR1 is SGHDN and CDR2 FVKESK. The germline V and J ends were trimmed by 1 base and 9 bases, with 10 bases remaining between them. This CDR3 comprises 13 residues.

The gene calls are TRBV7-8 and TRBJ1-2; the match to TRBD1 covers 9 bases. The V gene end was trimmed by 5 bases and the J gene end by 8 bases; junction bases not matched to a gene: 12. The germline V gene encodes CDR1 SGHVS and CDR2 FQNEAQ. This CDR3 comprises 15 residues. The CDR3 DNA follows: TGTGCCAGCAGCCCGACGACAGGGGGTGTGGTGGGCTACACCTTC. Its translation is CASSPTTGGVVGYTF. The entire variable domain, with the rest obtained from reference TRBV7-8 and TRBJ1-2, is as follows: GAGVSQSPRYKVAKRGQDVALRCDPISGHVSLFWYQQALGQGPEFLTYFQNEAQLDKSGLPSDRFFAERPEGSVSTLKIQRTQQEDSAVYLCASSPTTGGVVGYTFGSGTRLTVV.

The chain couples TRBV29-1 to TRBJ2-5; 7 bases fit TRBD1. The tail of the sequence fits TRBJ2-7 better, so the J call may be wrong. CDR1 SQVTM and CDR2 ANQGSEA come from the germline V gene. CDR3 length equals 12 residues. Written as DNA, the CDR3 is TGCAGCGTTGCAGGGGGACGGTACGAGCAGTACTTC. It is translated as CSVAGGRYEQYF.

This clonotype was recorded a few times. The rearrangement links TRBV6-2 or TRBV6-3 to TRBJ2-1, with D tentatively TRBD1 (5 bases). Trimming removed 11 bases at V and 7 bases at J, with 21 bases between. The CDR3 sequence is 14 residues long. Per the germline V gene, CDR1 is MNHEY and CDR2 is SVGEGT. CDR3: CAPGQAQSLNEQFF. In DNA form, the CDR3 reads TGTGCCCCAGGGCAGGCCCAAAGTTTGAATGAGCAGTTCTTC.

This clonotype turned up a few times. The chain couples TRBV12-3 or TRBV12-4 to TRBJ2-4; D may match TRBD1 or TRBD2 (5 bases each). The CDR3 is 14 residues long. The germline V and J ends were trimmed by 6 bases and 9 bases, with 18 bases remaining between them. The CDR3: CASRLRDQRGIQYF. CDR3 DNA: TGTGCCAGCAGACTCCGGGACCAAAGGGGCATTCAGTACTTC.

This clonotype was counted between two and nine times. The chain has TRBV5-1 and TRBJ2-2; D is uncertain. Between the trimmed V and J ends, which lost 6 bases and 1 base, there was a span of 7 bases. Germline V gene lookup returns CDR1 SGHRS and CDR2 YFSETQ. The CDR3 sequence is 13 residues long. CDR3 nucleotide sequence: TGCGCCAGCAAAAGGCAGAACACCGGGGAGCTGTTTTTT. Protein sequence: CASKRQNTGELFF.

The V and J genes are TRBV6-6 and TRBJ2-5, with D hard to call. Trimming cost V 2 bases and J 3 bases, with 7 bases left between them. CDR3 size: 13 residues. The germline gives CDR1 MNHNY, CDR2 SVGAGI (reference sequence). The CDR3 DNA is TGTGCCAGCAGTTACATGCTGGAAGAGACCCAGTACTTC. Amino acid sequence: CASSYMLEETQYF.

As for this clonotype: One end of the junction does not line up with germline, which may come from a read error. This sequence joins TRBV7-9 and TRBJ2-3; D unresolved. In germline, CDR1 is SEHNR, CDR2 FQNEAQ (reference sequence). The CDR3 contains 16 residues. The CDR3: CVSSPTALNPTDTQYF. In DNA, the CDR3 is TGTGTCAGCAGCCCCACGGCGCTCAACCCTACAGATACGCAGTATTTT.

This clonotype was counted a few times. This chain's CDR3 is CRFGGYTDTQYF. CDR3 nucleotides: TGCAGATTTGGGGGGTACACAGATACGCAGTATTTT. The chain joins TRBV20-1 to TRBJ2-3, with D tentatively TRBD2 (6 bases). The CDR3 runs 12 residues. CDR1 DFQATT and CDR2 SNEGSKA come from the germline V gene (reference sequence).

This clonotype showed up many times. The V and J genes are TRBV7-2 and TRBJ1-1; TRBD1 agrees at 9 bases. Germline V gene data show CDR1 as SGHTA and CDR2 as FQGNSA. The J segment lost 7 bases and the V segment lost 3 bases, leaving 6 bases of the junction unmatched. The CDR3 sequence is 14 residues long. In DNA, the CDR3 is TGTGCCAGCAGCTTCGGGACAGGGAGTATTGAAGCTTTCTTT. Its protein product is CASSFGTGSIEAFF.

The table lists this clonotype with a count of one. The J gene is TRBJ2-5, the V gene TRBV6-1; 9 bases fit TRBD2. Germline CDR1 MNHNS, CDR2 SASEGT. The junction had 8 bases not matched to a gene; V was cut back by 7 bases and J by 2 bases. The CDR3 has 15 amino acids. CDR3 sequence: CASMGRLADQETQYF. CDR3 in DNA: TGTGCCAGCATGGGGAGACTAGCGGATCAAGAGACCCAGTACTTC.

This clonotype was seen only a few times. The chain employs TRBV24-1 and TRBJ2-7, with 9 bases identical to TRBD1. The DNA end lines up better with TRBJ2-5; the J call may be wrong. The CDR3 loop spans 16 amino acids. Germline V gene sequence: CDR1 KGHDR, CDR2 SFDVKD. The chain's CDR3 is CATSDPLRDREETQYF. The CDR3 DNA follows: TGTGCCACCAGTGACCCACTCAGGGACAGGGAAGAGACCCAGTACTTC.

This clonotype showed up just a few times. This sequence joins TRBV3-1 and TRBJ2-2, with D unresolved. Per the germline V gene, CDR1 is LGHDT and CDR2 is YNNKEL (reference sequence). Trimming took 0 bases from V and 2 from J, leaving 4 bases between them. The CDR3 contains 14 residues. The CDR3: CASSQEGNTGELFF. The DNA for the CDR3 is TGTGCCAGCAGCCAAGAGGGTAACACCGGGGAGCTGTTTTTT.

The J gene is TRBJ2-1, the V gene TRBV4-1; 7 nucleotides agree with TRBD2. TRBJ2-7 matches the DNA end more closely, so the J call is doubtful. CDR1 and CDR2 (germline): MGHRA, YSYEKL. The length of the CDR3 is 15 residues. The CDR3 DNA reads as TGCGCCAGCAGCCAAGGGGCCCGGGGGGACTACGAGCAGTACTTC. Translating gives CASSQGARGDYEQYF.

This clonotype appeared many times. In DNA, the CDR3 is TGTGCCAGCCAGGTAACCTACAATGAGCAGTTCTTC. Translated: CASQVTYNEQFF. J is TRBJ2-1 and V is TRBV2; D is undetermined. Trimming left V 8 bases short and J 2 bases short, with 7 bases between. This CDR3 comprises 12 residues. Germline V gene sequence: CDR1 SNHLY, CDR2 FYNNEI.

There are a few counts of this clonotype. This sequence joins TRBV27 and TRBJ1-3; no firm D call. The V gene lost 4 bases and the J gene lost 0 bases, with 7 bases spanning the gap. This CDR3 has 14 amino acids. CDR1 is MNHEY and CDR2 is SMNVEV in the germline V gene (reference sequence). The CDR3 sequence: CASSWTGSGNTIYF. Written as DNA, the CDR3 is TGTGCCAGCAGTTGGACGGGCTCTGGAAACACCATATATTTT.